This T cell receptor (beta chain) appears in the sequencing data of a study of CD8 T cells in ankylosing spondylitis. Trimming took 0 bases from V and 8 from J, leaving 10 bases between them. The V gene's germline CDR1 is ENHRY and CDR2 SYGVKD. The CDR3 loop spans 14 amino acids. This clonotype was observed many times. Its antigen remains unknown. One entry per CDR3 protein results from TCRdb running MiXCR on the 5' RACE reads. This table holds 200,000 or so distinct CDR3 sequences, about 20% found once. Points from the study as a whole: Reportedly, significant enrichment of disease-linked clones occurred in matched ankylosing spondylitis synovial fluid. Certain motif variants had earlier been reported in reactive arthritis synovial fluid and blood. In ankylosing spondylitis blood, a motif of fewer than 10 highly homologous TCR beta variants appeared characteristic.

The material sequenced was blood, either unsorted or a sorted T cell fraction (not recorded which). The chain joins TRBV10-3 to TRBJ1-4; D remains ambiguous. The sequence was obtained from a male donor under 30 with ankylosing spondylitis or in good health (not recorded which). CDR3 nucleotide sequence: TGTGCCATCAGTGAGTCCGGGGTTCAAGAAAAACTGTTTTTT. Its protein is CAISESGVQEKLFF.